Listed below are T cell receptor beta chains from one sample, sequenced in a study of cytomegalovirus exposure and HLA in healthy donors. TCRdb's copy holds only in-frame clones and misses some; the assay was immunoSEQ multiplex PCR. Found here are some 120,000 clones, around 80% of them singletons; the top ten hold roughly 1.2%. Specimen: PBMCs. The receptors here all came from a female donor in good health and CMV-seronegative. The CDR3 runs from the conserved cysteine through the conserved F or W. A D gene is named only where the DNA matches it firmly. Clone size is not always given. Where it is, it says once, few, many or a class for expanded clones.

CDR3aa: CASSFGGSYNEQFF; CDR3nt: TGTGCCAGCAGCTTTGGCGGGAGTTACAATGAGCAGTTCTTC; v_gene: TRBV11-3; j_gene: TRBJ2-1; abundance: few; d_gene: TRBD2
CDR3aa: CASSYRGIEQYF; CDR3nt: TGTGCCAGCAGTTATCGGGGGATCGAGCAGTACTTC; v_gene: TRBV6-5; j_gene: TRBJ2-7; abundance: .; d_gene: .
CDR3aa: CASSLVNEQFF; CDR3nt: TGTGCCAGCAGCTTAGTAAATGAGCAGTTCTTC; v_gene: TRBV11-2; j_gene: TRBJ2-1; abundance: once; d_gene: .
CDR3aa: CASSTRTGSADTQYF; CDR3nt: TGTGCCAGCAGTACCCGGACAGGGTCGGCAGATACGCAGTATTTT; v_gene: TRBV6-5; j_gene: TRBJ2-3; abundance: .; d_gene: TRBD1
CDR3aa: CASSSQSRPMGEQYF; CDR3nt: TGTGCCAGCAGCTCACAGAGCCGTCCAATGGGCGAGCAGTACTTC; v_gene: TRBV6-1; j_gene: TRBJ2-7; abundance: .; d_gene: .
CDR3aa: CASRGGTGGTNSPLHF; CDR3nt: TGTGCCAGCAGGGGAGGGACAGGGGGCACTAATTCACCCCTCCACTTT; v_gene: TRBV28; j_gene: TRBJ1-6; abundance: .; d_gene: TRBD1
CDR3aa: CASSYPGTGEGEQYF; CDR3nt: TGTGCCAGCAGTTACCCAGGGACAGGGGAAGGGGAGCAGTACTTC; v_gene: TRBV6-5; j_gene: TRBJ2-7; abundance: .; d_gene: TRBD1
CDR3aa: CASSRRTGGGTEAFF; CDR3nt: TGTGCCAGCAGCCGAAGGACAGGAGGGGGCACTGAAGCTTTCTTT; v_gene: TRBV16; j_gene: TRBJ1-1; abundance: once; d_gene: TRBD1
CDR3aa: CASRQFPGLTTGELFF; CDR3nt: TGTGCCAGCCGCCAATTCCCGGGACTAACCACCGGGGAGCTGTTTTTT; v_gene: TRBV11-2; j_gene: TRBJ2-2; abundance: .; d_gene: TRBD2
CDR3aa: CASSGRDSILSNQPQHF; CDR3nt: TGTGCCAGCAGCGGCCGGGACAGTATCCTTAGCAATCAGCCCCAGCATTTT; v_gene: TRBV5-8; j_gene: TRBJ1-5; abundance: .; d_gene: TRBD1
CDR3aa: CASSDVFTDTQYF; CDR3nt: TGTGCCAGCAGTGACGTCTTCACAGATACGCAGTATTTT; v_gene: TRBV6-4; j_gene: TRBJ2-3; abundance: .; d_gene: .
CDR3aa: CASSLAANYGYTF; CDR3nt: TGTGCCAGCAGCTTGGCAGCTAACTATGGCTACACCTTC; v_gene: TRBV5-5; j_gene: TRBJ1-2; abundance: .; d_gene: .
CDR3aa: CASRRLAGRSGELFF; CDR3nt: TGTGCCAGCAGACGACTAGCGGGGAGGAGCGGGGAGCTGTTTTTT; v_gene: TRBV6-1; j_gene: TRBJ2-2; abundance: .; d_gene: TRBD2
CDR3aa: CASSLRGGWEGNEQFF; CDR3nt: TGTGCCAGCAGCTTAAGGGGTGGGTGGGAAGGCAATGAGCAGTTCTTC; v_gene: TRBV7-2; j_gene: TRBJ2-1; abundance: .; d_gene: .
CDR3aa: CASSPIDTGGNTIYF; CDR3nt: TGTGCCAGCTCACCGATAGACACTGGAGGAAACACCATATATTTT; v_gene: TRBV18; j_gene: TRBJ1-3; abundance: few; d_gene: .
CDR3aa: CARRLESGTDEQFF; CDR3nt: TGTGCCCGAAGACTGGAAAGCGGGACCGATGAGCAGTTCTTC; v_gene: TRBV5-3; j_gene: TRBJ2-1; abundance: .; d_gene: TRBD2
CDR3aa: CASSEHRWRGVWDTEAFF; CDR3nt: TGTGCCAGCAGTGAACATCGTTGGAGGGGAGTATGGGACACTGAAGCTTTCTTT; v_gene: TRBV2; j_gene: TRBJ1-1; abundance: .; d_gene: .
CDR3aa: CASSLGPGLAGAFEQYF; CDR3nt: TGTGCCAGCAGCTTAGGGCCGGGACTAGCGGGAGCTTTCGAGCAGTACTTC; v_gene: TRBV11-2; j_gene: TRBJ2-7; abundance: once; d_gene: TRBD2
CDR3aa: CASSPTGTSNTGELFF; CDR3nt: TGTGCCAGCAGCCCAACCGGGACTAGTAACACCGGGGAGCTGTTTTTT; v_gene: TRBV7-8; j_gene: TRBJ2-2; abundance: once; d_gene: TRBD2
CDR3aa: CASSRIIQGATAGGGELFF; CDR3nt: TGCGCCAGCAGCCGCATTATACAGGGGGCAACAGCGGGAGGCGGGGAGCTGTTTTTT; v_gene: TRBV5-1; j_gene: TRBJ2-2; abundance: .; d_gene: .
CDR3aa: CASSPGGDTQYF; CDR3nt: TGTGCCAGCAGCCCCGGGGGAGATACGCAGTATTTT; v_gene: TRBV6-5; j_gene: TRBJ2-3; abundance: .; d_gene: .
CDR3aa: CASRGGHGNEKLFF; CDR3nt: TGCGCCAGCAGGGGCGGACACGGTAATGAAAAACTGTTTTTT; v_gene: TRBV5-1; j_gene: TRBJ1-4; abundance: .; d_gene: .
CDR3aa: CASSYSRGLPNYGYTF; CDR3nt: TGTGCCAGCAGTTACTCAAGGGGGCTCCCTAACTATGGCTACACCTTC; v_gene: TRBV6-5; j_gene: TRBJ1-2; abundance: .; d_gene: TRBD1
CDR3aa: CASSPPSRGLVGELFF; CDR3nt: TGTGCCAGCTCACCACCGTCTAGGGGCTTGGTCGGGGAGCTGTTTTTT; v_gene: TRBV18; j_gene: TRBJ2-2; abundance: .; d_gene: .
CDR3aa: CASSFTTSGTYNEQFF; CDR3nt: TGTGCCAGCAGCTTCACGACTAGCGGGACCTACAATGAGCAGTTCTTC; v_gene: TRBV7-9; j_gene: TRBJ2-1; abundance: .; d_gene: TRBD2
CDR3aa: CASSFRQGLTYEQYF; CDR3nt: TGCGCCAGCAGCTTTAGACAGGGTCTGACCTACGAGCAGTACTTC; v_gene: TRBV5-1; j_gene: TRBJ2-7; abundance: .; d_gene: TRBD1
CDR3aa: CASSPQGTTEAFF; CDR3nt: TGTGCCAGCAGTCCACAGGGGACGACTGAAGCTTTCTTT; v_gene: TRBV6-5; j_gene: TRBJ1-1; abundance: .; d_gene: TRBD1
CDR3aa: CAISAGQGSQPQHF; CDR3nt: TGTGCCATCAGTGCTGGGCAGGGAAGCCAGCCCCAGCATTTT; v_gene: TRBV10-3; j_gene: TRBJ1-5; abundance: .; d_gene: .
CDR3aa: CASSLGAGNSGANVLTF; CDR3nt: TGTGCCAGCAGCTTAGGGGCAGGAAACTCTGGGGCCAACGTCCTGACTTTC; v_gene: TRBV7-9; j_gene: TRBJ2-6; abundance: .; d_gene: .
CDR3aa: CASSLGLPYEQYF; CDR3nt: TGTGCCAGCAGCCTGGGACTTCCCTACGAGCAGTACTTC; v_gene: TRBV11-2; j_gene: TRBJ2-7; abundance: .; d_gene: .
CDR3aa: CASSPGTAYGYTF; CDR3nt: TGTGCCAGCAGCCCCGGGACAGCGTATGGCTACACCTTC; v_gene: TRBV5-6; j_gene: TRBJ1-2; abundance: .; d_gene: TRBD1
CDR3aa: CASSLNPGLATSNEQFF; CDR3nt: TGCGCCAGCAGCCTAAACCCGGGACTAGCGACCTCCAATGAGCAGTTCTTC; v_gene: TRBV5-1; j_gene: TRBJ2-1; abundance: once; d_gene: TRBD2
CDR3aa: CASSSRLANGLTF; CDR3nt: TGTGCCAGCAGCTCCAGGTTGGCCAACGGCCTGACTTTC; v_gene: TRBV11-2; j_gene: TRBJ2-6; abundance: .; d_gene: .
CDR3aa: CASSSHIKTGVSTDTQYF; CDR3nt: TGCGCCAGCAGCTCCCATATAAAGACAGGCGTTTCGACAGATACGCAGTATTTT; v_gene: TRBV5-1; j_gene: TRBJ2-3; abundance: .; d_gene: .
CDR3aa: CAWSGQPNQPQHF; CDR3nt: TGTGCCTGGAGTGGACAGCCTAATCAGCCCCAGCATTTT; v_gene: TRBV30; j_gene: TRBJ1-5; abundance: .; d_gene: .
CDR3aa: CASREPGQGAHQPQHF; CDR3nt: TGTGCCAGCAGGGAACCGGGACAGGGGGCCCATCAGCCCCAGCATTTT; v_gene: TRBV6-1; j_gene: TRBJ1-5; abundance: .; d_gene: TRBD1
CDR3aa: CASSFTAGVETQYF; CDR3nt: TGTGCCAGCAGCTTTACGGCGGGAGTGGAGACCCAGTACTTC; v_gene: TRBV7-2; j_gene: TRBJ2-5; abundance: .; d_gene: TRBD2
CDR3aa: CATSRDSGSWYTQPQHF; CDR3nt: TGTGCCACCAGCAGGGATTCGGGTAGCTGGTACACTCAGCCCCAGCATTTT; v_gene: TRBV15; j_gene: TRBJ1-5; abundance: .; d_gene: .
CDR3aa: CASSNDRPSTDTQYF; CDR3nt: TGTGCCAGCAGCAACGACAGGCCTAGCACAGATACGCAGTATTTT; v_gene: TRBV9; j_gene: TRBJ2-3; abundance: few; d_gene: .
CDR3aa: CSGGQRRTGELFF; CDR3nt: TGCAGCGGGGGACAGAGACGAACCGGGGAGCTGTTTTTT; v_gene: TRBV29-1; j_gene: TRBJ2-2; abundance: .; d_gene: TRBD1